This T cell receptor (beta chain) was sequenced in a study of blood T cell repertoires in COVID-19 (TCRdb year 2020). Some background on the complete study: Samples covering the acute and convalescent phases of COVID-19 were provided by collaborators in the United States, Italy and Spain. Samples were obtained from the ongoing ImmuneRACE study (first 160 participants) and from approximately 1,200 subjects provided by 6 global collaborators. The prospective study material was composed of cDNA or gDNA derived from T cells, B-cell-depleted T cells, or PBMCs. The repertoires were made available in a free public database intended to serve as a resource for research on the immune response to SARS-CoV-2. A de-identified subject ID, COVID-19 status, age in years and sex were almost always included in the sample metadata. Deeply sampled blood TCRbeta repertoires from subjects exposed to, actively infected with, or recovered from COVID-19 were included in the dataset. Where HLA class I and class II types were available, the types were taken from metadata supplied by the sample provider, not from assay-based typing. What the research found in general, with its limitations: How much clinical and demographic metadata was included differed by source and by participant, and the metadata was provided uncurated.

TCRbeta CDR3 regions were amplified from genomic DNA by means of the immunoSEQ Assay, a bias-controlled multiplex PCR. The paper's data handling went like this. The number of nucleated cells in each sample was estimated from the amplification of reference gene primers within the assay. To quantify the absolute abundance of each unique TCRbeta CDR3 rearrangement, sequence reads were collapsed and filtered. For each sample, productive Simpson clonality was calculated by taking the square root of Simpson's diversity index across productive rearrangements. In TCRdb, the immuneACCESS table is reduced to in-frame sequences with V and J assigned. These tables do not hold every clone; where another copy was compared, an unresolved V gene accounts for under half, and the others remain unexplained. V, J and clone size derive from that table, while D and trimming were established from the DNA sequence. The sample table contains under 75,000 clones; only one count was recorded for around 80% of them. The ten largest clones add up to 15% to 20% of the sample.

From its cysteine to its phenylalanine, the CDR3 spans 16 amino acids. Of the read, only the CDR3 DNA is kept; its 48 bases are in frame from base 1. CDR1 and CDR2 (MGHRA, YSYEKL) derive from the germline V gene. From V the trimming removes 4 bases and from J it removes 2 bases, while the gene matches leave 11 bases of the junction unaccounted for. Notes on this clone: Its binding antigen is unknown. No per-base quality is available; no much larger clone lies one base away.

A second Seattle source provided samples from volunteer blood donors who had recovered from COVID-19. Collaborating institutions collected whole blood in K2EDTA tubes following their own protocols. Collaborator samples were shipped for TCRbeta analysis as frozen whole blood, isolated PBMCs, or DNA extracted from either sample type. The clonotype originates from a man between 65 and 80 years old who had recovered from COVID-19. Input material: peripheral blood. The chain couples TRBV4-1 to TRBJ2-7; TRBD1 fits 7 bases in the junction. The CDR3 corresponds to CASSPRDSQYPYEQYF. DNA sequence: TGCGCCAGCAGCCCTAGGGACAGCCAGTACCCCTACGAGCAGTACTTC.